This T cell receptor (beta chain) was identified during a study of blood T cells in healthy people across ages (dated by TCRdb to the mid-2010s). As for the study more broadly: In model experiments, template switching captured roughly one uniquely barcoded TCR beta cDNA molecule for every two T cells. The study measured age-related changes in TCR beta repertoire diversity using deep sequencing normalized with unique cDNA molecular identifiers. Donors were grouped into four age groups: young (average about 15 years), middle-aged (less than 40), aged (about 59) and long-lived (approximately 78). To avoid experimental bias, donors of different ages were spread randomly across the sequencing lanes. For two donors (one aged 18 to 30 and one aged 80 or older), the study analyzed two additional independent replicas of 1 million unique cDNA reads from the same blood draw. The research as a whole found: The CMV infection status of donors was not known, potentially confounding age-related changes in expanded clonotypes. Since profiling was done on bulk unsorted PBMCs, naive and antigen-experienced compartments could not be conclusively compared. The percentage of naive T cells measured by flow cytometry correlated strongly with observed TCR beta diversity. Observed TCR beta diversity per million T cells fell roughly linearly with age, and a significant reduction was already apparent by age approximately 41. Estimates of total diversity based on one million sequenced T cells were considered lower bounds and underestimates. Compared with the aged group, more naive CD4+ T cells, fewer expanded clones and increased TCR diversity were shown by the long-lived group, suggesting age selection.

Donors were a few dozen systemically healthy Caucasian individuals from Russia aged roughly 6 to 90 years. Around 10 milliliters of peripheral blood were collected from each donor into EDTA-treated Vacutainer tubes. Ficoll-Paque density-gradient centrifugation was used to isolate PBMCs, with at least 6.5 million per sample. Total RNA, at least 6 micrograms per sample, was extracted from PBMCs with Trizol reagent. The percentages of naive CD45RAhigh/CD27high T cells were determined by flow cytometry on a PBMC aliquot from every donor. This clonotype was counted only a few times. Its antigen is unknown. No per-base quality is available; no much larger clone lies one base away. The CDR3 goes from the cysteine to the phenylalanine over 16 residues. The sequence is cut down to CDR3 DNA, 48 bases in frame from base 1. The germline V end is reduced by 4 bases and the J end by 4 bases; junction bases left unmatched: 12. From the germline V gene, CDR1 is SGHRS and CDR2 is YFSETQ.

The protocol used for the library was 5' RACE. Sequencing used an Illumina HiSeq 2500. The second PCR ran for roughly 6 to 11 cycles and used a J-beta primer mix along with a sample-barcoded 5' primer. Each TCR beta cDNA molecule received a unique molecular identifier from a template-switch 5' adaptor carrying 12 random nucleotides. Each sample yielded at least 3 million CDR3-containing paired-end reads. First-strand cDNA was synthesized from all RNA with the Mint cDNA synthesis kit, primed by a TRBC-specific oligonucleotide. Following uracil-DNA glycosylase treatment, a first 18-cycle PCR with universal primers M1SS and BC2_uni_R was performed on all cDNA. The study's processing was this. Normalization of each sample was performed by random selection of 1 million high-quality reads, each carrying a distinct molecular identifier. Reads sharing molecular identifiers were discarded rather than binned into consensus sequences. MiTCR, with a Q25 quality threshold and the strictest error-elimination algorithm, was used for CDR3 identification, clonotype clustering and error correction. A nonparametric unseen species model with Euler transformation was used to estimate a lower bound on total TCR beta diversity. TCRdb redid the processing of the public reads, applying fastp at Q25 and MiXCR, and retained in-frame beta chains. Rows with a matching CDR3 protein are joined into one entry that keeps the most common DNA and genes. These V and J calls originate from TCRdb's pipeline instead of the authors' own analysis. This sample comprises 1.4 million to 1.5 million distinct CDR3 sequences, around 42% of them detected only once. In total, the top ten clones hold under 8% of the sample.

The material sequenced was blood. Recombination connected TRBV5-1 to TRBJ2-3; a stretch of 7 junction bases matches TRBD1. This clonotype was obtained from a woman aged 18-35 years in good health. The bases are TGCGCCAGCAGCGACTTCCGGGACAGCCACCCAGATACGCAGTATTTT. This yields the protein CASSDFRDSHPDTQYF.